A single T cell receptor beta chain is shown here with its context. Donors were ostensibly healthy at sampling, although undocumented immune exposures were probable. The data originate from a study of cytomegalovirus exposure and HLA in healthy donors. Overall study context: Among about 400 genotyped donors, 80% to 90% fell in the Caucasian-associated ancestry cluster.

Germline CDR1 SEHNR, CDR2 FQNEAQ (reference sequence). V lost 3 bases and J 1 base, leaving 8 bases between the germline ends. There are 14 residues in the CDR3. Amplification used 60 Vbeta primers and 13 Jbeta primers. Authors' processing steps: In a later analysis, the count reached 74 million or so unique TCR beta chains, with 9 million to 11 million shared. Produced via immunoSEQ multiplex PCR; TCRdb's table is partial and in-frame only. The V and J calls and clone size were taken over from that table, and D and trimming were inferred from the DNA. Of about 150,000 clones listed, around 73% are singletons.

This clonotype was obtained from a woman aged 18-29 years in good health and CMV-seropositive. This rearrangement joins TRBV7-9 to TRBJ2-3; D is unresolved. The sample consisted of PBMCs. The CDR3 DNA sequence: TGTGCCAGCAGCTTTCCGCAGGGCACAGATACGCAGTATTTT. Translated: CASSFPQGTDTQYF.